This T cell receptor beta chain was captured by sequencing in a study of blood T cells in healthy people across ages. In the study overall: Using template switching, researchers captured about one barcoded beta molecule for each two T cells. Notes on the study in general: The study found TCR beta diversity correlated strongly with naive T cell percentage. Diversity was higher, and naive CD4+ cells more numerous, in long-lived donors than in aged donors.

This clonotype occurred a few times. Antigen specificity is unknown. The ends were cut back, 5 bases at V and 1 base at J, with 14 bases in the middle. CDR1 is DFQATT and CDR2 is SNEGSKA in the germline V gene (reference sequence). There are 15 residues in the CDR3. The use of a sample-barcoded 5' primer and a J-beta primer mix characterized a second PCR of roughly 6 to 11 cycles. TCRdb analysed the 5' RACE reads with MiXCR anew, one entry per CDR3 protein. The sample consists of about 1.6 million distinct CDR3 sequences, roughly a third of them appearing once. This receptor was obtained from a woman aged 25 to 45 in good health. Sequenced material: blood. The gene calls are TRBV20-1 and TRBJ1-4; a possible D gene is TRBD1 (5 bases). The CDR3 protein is CSAPGGGKTNEKLFF. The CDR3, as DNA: TGCAGTGCTCCCGGGGGGGGAAAAACTAATGAAAAACTGTTTTTT.